The 32 T cell receptor beta chains presented below share a single source sample, sequenced in a study of T cell responses to AZD1222 COVID-19 vaccine. Profiled with immunoSEQ multiplex PCR; TCRdb holds only in-frame clones, not every one. The sample yields about 180,000 clones, around nine tenths seen once. This specimen consisted of peripheral blood, obtained on day 0 of AZD1222 vaccination. The receptor set was obtained from an adult in good health.

This rearrangement joins TRBV5-1 to TRBJ2-7; TRBD2 matches 9 bases. CDR3 length: 18 amino acids. Per the germline V gene, CDR1 is SGHRS and CDR2 is YFSETQ. V shed 1 base, J shed 3 bases, and the junction held 14 bases outside the gene matches. CDR3 sequence (DNA): TGCGCCAGCAGCTTGAATTTGGCTAGCGGGATCCAGAGCTACGAGCAGTACTTC. This sequence encodes CASSLNLASGIQSYEQYF.

This chain joins TRBV12-3 or TRBV12-4 and TRBJ1-5; D perhaps matches TRBD1 (5 bases). V lost 6 bases and J lost 7, with 10 bases in between. This CDR3 contains 12 residues. CDR3 protein: CASRQGRQPQHF. CDR3 in DNA: TGTGCCAGCAGGCAGGGTAGGCAGCCCCAGCATTTT.

V is TRBV10-2 and J is TRBJ2-1; D assignment may be TRBD1 or TRBD2 (6 bases each). The V end was cut by 3 bases, the J end by 2 bases, with 14 bases between. The CDR3 consists of 16 residues. From germline, CDR1 is WSHSY and CDR2 SAAADI. CDR3 nucleotide sequence: TGCGCCAGCAGTGATCAAGGGGGGTGGGCCTACAATGAGCAGTTCTTC. Protein product: CASSDQGGWAYNEQFF.

The CDR3 region has the DNA TGCGCCAGCAGCCTCACCATGAACACTGAAGCTTTCTTT. Translated: CASSLTMNTEAFF. The V gene is TRBV5-1, the J gene TRBJ1-1; D remains ambiguous. V lost 4 bases, J lost 0 bases, and 7 bases lay in between. The germline V gene encodes CDR1 SGHRS and CDR2 YFSETQ. The CDR3 consists of 13 residues.

The CDR3 here is CASSFIGFGYTF. CDR3 DNA sequence: TGTGCCAGCAGTTTTATTGGGTTTGGCTACACCTTC. The gene calls are TRBV12-3 or TRBV12-4 and TRBJ1-2; D not resolved. Trimming removed 3 bases at V and 7 bases at J, with 9 bases between. This CDR3 contains 12 residues.

This clone was detected only a few times. V and J are TRBV10-3 and TRBJ2-3; D ambiguous. Between the trimmed V and J ends, which lost 7 bases and 0 bases, there was a span of 11 bases. There are 14 residues in the CDR3. CDR1 ENHRY and CDR2 SYGVKD come from the germline V gene. The CDR3 nucleotides are TGTGCCATCAAGAGCAGCTCTAGCACAGATACGCAGTATTTT. Protein sequence: CAIKSSSSTDTQYF.

This rearrangement joins TRBV3-1 (or the pseudogene TRBV3-2) to TRBJ1-5, with unresolved D. CDR3 size: 15 residues. In germline, CDR1 is LGHDT, CDR2 YNNKEL (reference sequence). The V end lost 1 base, the J end lost 0 bases, and 7 bases lay between the germline ends. This CDR3 reads CASSQAMYSNQPQHF. The CDR3 nucleotides read TGTGCCAGCAGCCAAGCAATGTATAGCAATCAGCCCCAGCATTTT.

The CDR3 region is CASSHPGTGDGYTF. For the CDR3, the DNA is TGTGCCAGCAGCCACCCCGGGACAGGGGATGGCTACACCTTC. V usage is TRBV5-6 and J usage is TRBJ1-2, with 10 bases aligning to TRBD1. The CDR3 runs 14 residues. The V gene's germline CDR1 is SGHDT and CDR2 YYEEEE. With 4 bases clipped from V and 6 bases from J, the junction kept 6 bases outside the gene matches.

CDR3 amino acids: CASSSPSGSQETQYF. CDR3 DNA: TGCGCCAGCAGCTCCCCTAGCGGGAGTCAAGAGACCCAGTACTTC. The J gene is TRBJ2-5, the V gene TRBV5-1; 10 bases align to TRBD2. Germline CDR1 is SGHRS and CDR2 is YFSETQ. The CDR3 length is 15 residues. V trimming: 3 bases; J trimming: 2 bases; junction bases outside the gene matches: 4.

This clone was counted only a few times. V and J are TRBV6-5 and TRBJ2-1; D is perhaps TRBD1 (6 bases). The V and J ends lost 6 bases and 1 base respectively, with 13 bases between them. This CDR3 contains 15 residues. Germline V lookup: CDR1 MNHEY, CDR2 SVGAGI. The CDR3 coding sequence is TGTGCCAGCAGGGGCAGGGGTGGGTCCTACAATGAGCAGTTCTTC. This sequence encodes CASRGRGGSYNEQFF.

This chain uses TRBV6-6 with TRBJ1-1; D ambiguous. The CDR3 loop spans 13 amino acids. Germline values: CDR1 MNHNY, CDR2 SVGAGI (reference sequence). V was pared by 5 bases and J by 1 base, with 8 bases between. This chain's CDR3 is CASSDHENTEAFF. CDR3 DNA sequence: TGTGCCAGCAGTGATCACGAGAACACTGAAGCTTTCTTT.

The chain couples TRBV12-3 or TRBV12-4 to TRBJ1-2, with D unclear. This CDR3 spans 12 amino acids. V shed 1 base and J shed 8 bases, with 8 bases lying between them. The CDR3: CASSLGQGGYTF. The CDR3, as DNA: TGTGCCAGCAGTTTAGGGCAAGGAGGCTACACCTTC.

The chain combines TRBV19 with TRBJ2-2, with TRBD2 matching 8 bases. The CDR3 consists of 16 residues. The germline CDR1 and CDR2 sequences are LNHDA and SQIVND (reference sequence). J gave up 7 bases and V 3 bases, and 10 bases lay outside the gene matches. DNA of the CDR3: TGTGCCAGTAGTATCGGGGGGGCACCTGGGTTCGGGGAGCTGTTTTTT. Its translation: CASSIGGAPGFGELFF.

This chain connects TRBV11-2 to TRBJ1-2, with TRBD1 matching over 8 bases. J gave up 4 bases and V 5 bases, and 3 bases lay outside the gene matches. The germline V gene encodes CDR1 SGHAT and CDR2 FQNNGV. The CDR3 is made up of 13 amino acids. In DNA, the CDR3 is TGTGCCAGCAGCGGACAGGGATTCTATGGCTACACCTTC. Its translation: CASSGQGFYGYTF.

This clone was seen a single time. V and J are TRBV5-6 and TRBJ2-7, with D uncertain. V was trimmed by 0 bases and J by 2 bases, leaving 6 bases between them. The CDR3 covers 13 residues. The germline V gene encodes CDR1 SGHDT and CDR2 YYEEEE. CDR3 coding DNA: TGTGCCAGCAGCTTGGACGGAGCCTACGAGCAGTACTTC. Translation: CASSLDGAYEQYF.

This chain joins TRBV2 and TRBJ2-4; D is unclear. The CDR3 totals 15 residues. Germline loops: CDR1 SNHLY, CDR2 FYNNEI. V dropped 6 bases and J dropped 2 bases, with 14 bases sitting between them. Written as DNA, the CDR3 is TGTGCCAGCAGAGACTTCCTGGACCCCAAAAACATTCAGTACTTC. Its translation is CASRDFLDPKNIQYF.

In its sample, this clone was seen a few times. V is TRBV5-4 and J is TRBJ2-7, with 7 bases that match TRBD2. CDR3 size: 15 residues. The ends lost 4 bases at V and 2 bases at J; junction bases unmatched: 9. Per germline, CDR1 SGHNT and CDR2 YYREEE (reference sequence). CDR3 region: CASSRIASGPYEQYF. The CDR3 DNA sequence: TGTGCCAGCAGCCGAATAGCTAGCGGACCCTACGAGCAGTACTTC.

The chain couples TRBV27 to TRBJ2-1; D is possibly TRBD2 (6 bases). This CDR3 comprises 16 residues. V was trimmed by 5 bases and J by 3 bases, leaving 17 bases between them. From germline, CDR1 is MNHEY and CDR2 SMNVEV (reference sequence). CDR3 bases: TGTGCCAGCAGTAGTAGCAACGGGGAGGTCTACAATGAGCAGTTCTTC. Translating it yields CASSSSNGEVYNEQFF.

This clone came up once. The rearrangement uses TRBV3-1 (or the pseudogene TRBV3-2) and TRBJ2-1; 10 nucleotides match TRBD2. The CDR3 has 17 residues. Per the germline V gene, CDR1 is LGHDT and CDR2 is YNNKEL (reference sequence). Trimming took 3 bases from V and 7 from J; bases not matched to a gene: 12. CDR3 sequence: CASSHLASGRGLNEQFF. The CDR3, as DNA: TGTGCCAGCAGCCACCTCGCTAGCGGGAGAGGTCTGAATGAGCAGTTCTTC.

This clone was picked up a small number of times. The J gene is TRBJ2-5, the V gene TRBV2; 7 bases are shared with TRBD2. The V gene end was trimmed by 5 bases and the J gene end by 0 bases; junction bases not matched to a gene: 0. The V gene's germline CDR1 is SNHLY and CDR2 FYNNEI. The CDR3 spans 13 residues. The CDR3 DNA sequence: TGTGCCAGCAGTACTAGCGACCAAGAGACCCAGTACTTC. It is translated as CASSTSDQETQYF. The full variable domain, with the rest looked up from reference TRBV2 and TRBJ2-5, is EPEVTQTPSHQVTQMGQEVILRCVPISNHLYFYWYRQILGQKVEFLVSFYNNEISEKSEIFDDQFSVERPDGSNFTLKIRSTKLEDSAMYFCASSTSDQETQYFGPGTRLLVL.

The chain uses TRBV5-6 and TRBJ2-1, with D unresolved. The CDR3 is 15 amino acids. Germline loops: CDR1 SGHDT, CDR2 YYEEEE. Trimming stripped 1 base from V and 1 base from J, with 9 bases between. The CDR3 nucleotides are TGTGCCAGCAGCTTGTCCGACTGGTCCTACAATGAGCAGTTCTTC. Translated, it gives CASSLSDWSYNEQFF.

V usage is TRBV4-1 and J usage is TRBJ2-2, with a weak D call TRBD2 (6 bases). Trimming removed 4 bases from V and 0 bases from J, with 9 bases in between. Germline V gives CDR1 MGHRA, CDR2 YSYEKL. This CDR3 contains 15 residues. CDR3 region: CASSLAVSNTGELFF. CDR3 coding DNA: TGCGCCAGCAGCCTAGCGGTTTCGAACACCGGGGAGCTGTTTTTT.

The gene calls are TRBV10-3 and TRBJ1-4; no clear D. Germline V gene data show CDR1 as ENHRY and CDR2 as SYGVKD. Trimming shortened V by 4 bases and J by 8 bases, and 8 bases separated the two germline ends. CDR3 size: 12 residues. This CDR3 reads CAISAGEEKLFF. The DNA of the CDR3 is TGTGCCATCAGTGCCGGGGAAGAAAAACTGTTTTTT.

This clone was seen only once. The rearrangement links TRBV6-4 to TRBJ1-1; D might be TRBD1 (5 bases). CDR1 is MRHNA and CDR2 is SNTAGT in the germline V gene. The CDR3 sequence is 12 residues long. Trimming took 6 bases from V and 8 from J, leaving 13 bases between them. The CDR3 loop reads CASRTWEGEAFF. DNA of the CDR3: TGTGCCAGCAGGACGTGGGAGGGGGAAGCTTTCTTT.

The J gene is TRBJ1-1, the V gene TRBV6-5; 7 bases agree with TRBD1. CDR1 MNHEY and CDR2 SVGAGI come from the germline V gene. The CDR3 covers 13 residues. With 4 bases clipped from V and 3 bases from J, the junction kept 2 bases outside the gene matches. The CDR3 DNA reads as TGTGCCAGCAGTTTGGGACAGCACACTGAAGCTTTCTTT. Its protein is CASSLGQHTEAFF.

The chain links TRBV19 to TRBJ1-1; possible D gene TRBD1, 6 bases. Germline CDR1 is LNHDA and CDR2 is SQIVND (reference sequence). V lost 9 bases to trimming and J lost 2 bases, with 16 bases between them. This CDR3 contains 14 residues. This CDR3 is CARRDKHFNTEAFF. As DNA, the CDR3 is TGTGCCAGGAGGGACAAACACTTCAACACTGAAGCTTTCTTT.

CDR3 nucleotide sequence: TGTGCCAGCAGTTACTCAGCAACTAATGAAAAACTGTTTTTT. This codes for CASSYSATNEKLFF. The J gene is TRBJ1-4, the V gene TRBV6-6; D gene ambiguous. The CDR3 has 14 amino acids. V lost 0 bases to trimming and J lost 0 bases, with 2 bases between them. Germline-derived CDR1 and CDR2 are MNHNY and SVGAGI (reference sequence).

A single count supports this clone. This chain uses TRBV3-1 (or the pseudogene TRBV3-2) with TRBJ1-6; 7 bases fit TRBD1. Germline lookup yields CDR1 LGHDT and CDR2 YNNKEL (reference sequence). The CDR3 is 16 residues long. V was clipped by 1 base and J by 6 bases; unmatched bases: 6. The CDR3 nucleotides are TGTGCCAGCAGCCAAGCAATCGGGACAGCTAATTCACCCCTCCACTTT. Translated, it gives CASSQAIGTANSPLHF.

V is TRBV5-6 and J is TRBJ2-1, with 12 bases aligning to TRBD2. V shed 3 bases and J 7 bases; nucleotides not matched to a gene: 11. Germline values: CDR1 SGHDT, CDR2 YYEEEE. The CDR3 covers 17 residues. In DNA, the CDR3 is TGTGCCAGCAGCTACGGAGGTCGGACTAGCGGGAAAAATGAGCAGTTCTTC. It codes for CASSYGGRTSGKNEQFF. Supplemented by reference TRBV5-6 and TRBJ2-1, the full variable domain reads DAGVTQSPTHLIKTRGQQVTLRCSPKSGHDTVSWYQQALGQGPQFIFQYYEEEERQRGNFPDRFSGHQFPNYSSELNVNALLLGDSALYLCASSYGGRTSGKNEQFFGPGTRLTVL.

This clone has only a few counts. This chain links TRBV6-5 with TRBJ2-2; possible D gene TRBD1, 6 bases. From germline, CDR1 is MNHEY and CDR2 SVGAGI. The CDR3 is made up of 16 amino acids. The ends were cut back, 2 bases at V and 0 bases at J, with 10 bases in the middle. CDR3: CASSYLRTANTGELFF. In DNA, the CDR3 is TGTGCCAGCAGTTACCTACGGACAGCGAACACCGGGGAGCTGTTTTTT.

This clone has a single count. This sequence joins TRBV6-5 and TRBJ1-1; weak D call: TRBD1 (5 bases). This CDR3 contains 15 residues. Between the trimmed V and J ends, which lost 0 bases and 10 bases, there was a span of 18 bases. From germline, CDR1 is MNHEY and CDR2 SVGAGI. CDR3 in amino acids: CASSYSGRDPTGAFF. The CDR3 nucleotides read TGTGCCAGCAGTTACTCGGGCCGGGACCCTACGGGAGCTTTCTTT.

The chain links TRBV6-5 to TRBJ1-5; D is uncertain. V lost 2 bases, J lost 0 bases, and 8 bases lay in between. The CDR3 runs 15 residues. Germline V CDR1 and CDR2: MNHEY, SVGAGI. CDR3 region: CASSYSRYSNQPQHF. The DNA of the CDR3 is TGTGCCAGCAGTTACAGTCGATATAGCAATCAGCCCCAGCATTTT.